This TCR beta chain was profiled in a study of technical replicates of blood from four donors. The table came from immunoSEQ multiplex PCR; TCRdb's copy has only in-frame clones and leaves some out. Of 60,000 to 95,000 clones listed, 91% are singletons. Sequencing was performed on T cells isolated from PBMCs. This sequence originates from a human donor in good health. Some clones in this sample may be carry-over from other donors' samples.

The CDR3 spells CASSIALGTSGDGGNTIYF. Here the CDR3 DNA reads TGTGCCAGTAGTATAGCTCTGGGGACCTCAGGGGACGGTGGAAACACCATATATTTT. The chain joins TRBV19 to TRBJ1-3, with D maybe TRBD1 (6 bases). The germline V gene has CDR1 LNHDA and CDR2 SQIVND (reference sequence). V lost 1 base, J lost 3 bases, and 22 bases lay in between. The CDR3 totals 19 residues.